This T cell receptor (beta chain) was sequenced in a study of cytotoxic CD8 clonotypes in ibrutinib-treated CLL. The CDR3 runs 14 residues. Trimming took off 3 bases at V and 4 bases at J, with 12 bases between the two ends. The germline CDR1 and CDR2 sequences are MGHRA and YSYEKL. Sequenced by immunoSEQ multiplex PCR; TCRdb stores in-frame clones only, minus some. The sample consists of about 300,000 clones, roughly four fifths of them appearing once. This chain uses TRBV4-1 with TRBJ1-1; weak D call: TRBD1 (6 bases). The sequence was collected from a human donor with chronic lymphocytic leukemia. The sample was PBMCs, taken at disease progression, from a patient treated with ibrutinib. CDR3 coding DNA: TGCGCCAGCAGCCAGTCCCCGGGGGCCACTGAAGCTTTCTTT. Protein sequence: CASSQSPGATEAFF.